This is a list of T cell receptor beta chains from one sample in a study of CD4 T cells in relation to SARS-CoV-2 and coronaviruses. Repertoires were generated with immunoSEQ multiplex PCR, while TCRdb's copy carries only in-frame clones and drops some. The sample consists of just over 25,000 clones, roughly 73% of them appearing once. Their antigens remain unidentified. Material: CD4+ T cells from PBMCs, cultured in vitro. These receptors were taken from a human donor in good health. Each CDR3 is given with its conserved first and last residue. Fields, in order: clone size, J gene, D gene, V gene, CDR3 protein, CDR3 DNA. The D gene is left open where the match is weak. A row's size may be missing; if present it is once, few, many or a size class.

clone_size: -; j_call: TRBJ2-5; d_call: TRBD2; v_call: TRBV3-1/TRBV3-2; cdr3_aa: CASSQGGLAGRPRETQYF; cdr3_nt: TGTGCCAGCAGCCAAGGGGGACTAGCGGGCAGACCCCGGGAGACCCAGTACTTC
clone_size: -; j_call: TRBJ1-2; d_call: -; v_call: TRBV5-4; cdr3_aa: CASSTFTGNYGYTF; cdr3_nt: TGTGCCAGCAGCACCTTCACAGGGAACTATGGCTACACCTTC
clone_size: -; j_call: TRBJ1-1; d_call: -; v_call: TRBV9; cdr3_aa: CASSVTGNTEAFF; cdr3_nt: TGTGCCAGCAGCGTTACCGGGAACACTGAAGCTTTCTTT
clone_size: -; j_call: TRBJ2-7; d_call: TRBD2; v_call: TRBV18; cdr3_aa: CASSPLTSGIPYEQYF; cdr3_nt: TGTGCCAGCTCACCTCTGACTAGCGGGATTCCCTACGAGCAGTACTTC
clone_size: few; j_call: TRBJ2-7; d_call: -; v_call: TRBV18; cdr3_aa: CASSPRPDHYEQYF; cdr3_nt: TGTGCCAGCTCACCACGGCCTGACCACTACGAGCAGTACTTC
clone_size: few; j_call: TRBJ2-7; d_call: -; v_call: TRBV12-3/TRBV12-4; cdr3_aa: CASSVSYEQYF; cdr3_nt: TGTGCCAGCAGTGTCTCCTACGAGCAGTACTTC
clone_size: -; j_call: TRBJ1-2; d_call: -; v_call: TRBV2; cdr3_aa: CASGPDGNYGYTF; cdr3_nt: TGTGCCAGCGGCCCTGACGGGAACTATGGCTACACCTTC
clone_size: -; j_call: TRBJ2-6; d_call: -; v_call: TRBV5-4; cdr3_aa: CASRPAGANVLTF; cdr3_nt: TGTGCCAGCAGGCCTGCTGGGGCCAACGTCCTGACTTTC
clone_size: -; j_call: TRBJ1-1; d_call: -; v_call: TRBV11-2; cdr3_aa: CASSLRRGDTEAFF; cdr3_nt: TGTGCCAGCAGCTTAAGGAGGGGGGACACTGAAGCTTTCTTT
clone_size: -; j_call: TRBJ2-1; d_call: -; v_call: TRBV9; cdr3_aa: CASSANPPLSGEGNEQFF; cdr3_nt: TGTGCCAGCAGCGCTAATCCTCCACTTTCGGGAGAAGGAAATGAGCAGTTCTTC
clone_size: -; j_call: TRBJ1-2; d_call: -; v_call: TRBV25-1; cdr3_aa: CASSEYGRANTF; cdr3_nt: TGTGCCAGCAGTGAATACGGACGAGCCAACACCTTC
clone_size: -; j_call: TRBJ2-1; d_call: TRBD2; v_call: TRBV30; cdr3_aa: CAWRWTWGGKSSYNEQFF; cdr3_nt: TGTGCCTGGAGGTGGACCTGGGGAGGGAAGAGCTCCTACAATGAGCAGTTCTTC
clone_size: -; j_call: TRBJ2-1; d_call: -; v_call: TRBV6-2/TRBV6-3; cdr3_aa: CASSSVISDEQFF; cdr3_nt: TGTGCCAGCAGTTCCGTGATCTCGGATGAGCAGTTCTTC
clone_size: once; j_call: TRBJ2-1; d_call: -; v_call: TRBV19; cdr3_aa: CASSTLNEQFF; cdr3_nt: TGTGCCAGTAGCACCTTAAATGAGCAGTTCTTC
clone_size: -; j_call: TRBJ2-3; d_call: TRBD2; v_call: TRBV7-2; cdr3_aa: CASSLVRGGTDTQYF; cdr3_nt: TGTGCCAGCAGCTTAGTTCGGGGGGGCACAGATACGCAGTATTTT
clone_size: few; j_call: TRBJ1-2; d_call: -; v_call: TRBV9; cdr3_aa: CASSVVPGDYGYTF; cdr3_nt: TGTGCCAGCAGCGTAGTGCCAGGGGACTATGGCTACACCTTC
clone_size: -; j_call: TRBJ1-3; d_call: -; v_call: TRBV12-3/TRBV12-4; cdr3_aa: CASRHNSGNTIYF; cdr3_nt: TGTGCCAGCAGACACAACTCTGGAAACACCATATATTTT
clone_size: -; j_call: TRBJ2-7; d_call: -; v_call: TRBV6-2/TRBV6-3; cdr3_aa: CASSSAETYEQYF; cdr3_nt: TGTGCCAGCAGTTCGGCAGAAACCTACGAGCAGTACTTC
clone_size: -; j_call: TRBJ1-2; d_call: -; v_call: TRBV6-5; cdr3_aa: CASSYDGGASGYTF; cdr3_nt: TGTGCCAGCAGTTACGATGGGGGCGCGTCCGGCTACACCTTC
clone_size: -; j_call: TRBJ1-2; d_call: -; v_call: TRBV7-9; cdr3_aa: CASSSQPNYGYTF; cdr3_nt: TGTGCCAGCAGCTCTCAGCCTAACTATGGCTACACCTTC
clone_size: -; j_call: TRBJ2-7; d_call: -; v_call: TRBV6-2/TRBV6-3; cdr3_aa: CASSFGRFYEQYF; cdr3_nt: TGTGCCAGCAGTTTTGGACGGTTCTACGAGCAGTACTTC
clone_size: few; j_call: TRBJ2-1; d_call: -; v_call: TRBV7-9; cdr3_aa: CASSFPGYYNEQFF; cdr3_nt: TGTGCCAGCAGTTTTCCGGGGTACTACAATGAGCAGTTCTTC
clone_size: -; j_call: TRBJ2-3; d_call: -; v_call: TRBV5-5; cdr3_aa: CASSLQGRAQYF; cdr3_nt: TGTGCCAGCAGCTTGCAGGGTCGCGCGCAGTATTTT
clone_size: -; j_call: TRBJ2-3; d_call: -; v_call: TRBV3-1/TRBV3-2; cdr3_aa: CASSQDRRTSTDTQYF; cdr3_nt: TGTGCCAGCAGCCAAGACCGCCGGACTAGCACAGATACGCAGTATTTT
clone_size: few; j_call: TRBJ2-1; d_call: TRBD1; v_call: TRBV5-1; cdr3_aa: CASGTELNHEQFF; cdr3_nt: TGCGCCAGCGGGACAGAATTAAACCATGAGCAGTTCTTC
clone_size: few; j_call: TRBJ1-1; d_call: TRBD1; v_call: TRBV7-9; cdr3_aa: CASSHQGVMNTEAFF; cdr3_nt: TGTGCCAGCAGCCACCAGGGGGTAATGAACACTGAAGCTTTCTTT
clone_size: few; j_call: TRBJ1-1; d_call: -; v_call: TRBV12-3/TRBV12-4; cdr3_aa: CASSLGGNTEAFF; cdr3_nt: TGTGCCAGCAGTTTAGGCGGCAACACTGAAGCTTTCTTT
clone_size: -; j_call: TRBJ2-7; d_call: -; v_call: TRBV11-2; cdr3_aa: CASSSLQLPYEQYF; cdr3_nt: TGTGCCAGCAGCTCCCTCCAATTACCCTACGAGCAGTACTTC
clone_size: -; j_call: TRBJ1-5; d_call: -; v_call: TRBV7-9; cdr3_aa: CASSQTGAGQPQHF; cdr3_nt: TGTGCCAGCAGCCAGACGGGGGCAGGTCAGCCCCAGCATTTT
clone_size: -; j_call: TRBJ2-3; d_call: -; v_call: TRBV7-2; cdr3_aa: CASSAEKGTQYF; cdr3_nt: TGTGCCAGCAGCGCCGAGAAGGGGACGCAGTATTTT
clone_size: -; j_call: TRBJ1-2; d_call: TRBD1; v_call: TRBV3-1/TRBV3-2; cdr3_aa: CASSPWTGGYYGYTF; cdr3_nt: TGTGCCAGCAGCCCTTGGACAGGGGGCTACTATGGCTACACCTTC
clone_size: -; j_call: TRBJ2-6; d_call: -; v_call: TRBV27; cdr3_aa: CASSPRRLRDGGSGANVLTF; cdr3_nt: TGTGCCAGCAGCCCGCGGCGACTTCGGGACGGCGGCTCTGGGGCCAACGTCCTGACTTTC
clone_size: -; j_call: TRBJ2-5; d_call: TRBD1; v_call: TRBV18; cdr3_aa: CASSPPTGGGETQYF; cdr3_nt: TGTGCCAGCTCACCACCGACAGGGGGAGGAGAGACCCAGTACTTC
clone_size: -; j_call: TRBJ2-5; d_call: -; v_call: TRBV2; cdr3_aa: CARSGATASETQYF; cdr3_nt: TGTGCCCGTAGCGGTGCTACGGCGTCGGAGACCCAGTACTTC
clone_size: -; j_call: TRBJ2-1; d_call: TRBD1; v_call: TRBV29-1; cdr3_aa: CSGSGGRGEQFF; cdr3_nt: TGCAGCGGGTCAGGGGGTAGGGGTGAGCAGTTCTTC
clone_size: -; j_call: TRBJ2-5; d_call: -; v_call: TRBV6-2/TRBV6-3; cdr3_aa: CASSYSSQQTQYF; cdr3_nt: TGTGCCAGCAGTTACTCGTCGCAACAGACCCAGTACTTC
clone_size: -; j_call: TRBJ1-5; d_call: -; v_call: TRBV5-1; cdr3_aa: CASSLGGGEGVVQPQHF; cdr3_nt: TGCGCCAGCAGCTTGGGGGGGGGTGAGGGGGTCGTACAGCCCCAGCATTTT
clone_size: -; j_call: TRBJ1-6; d_call: -; v_call: TRBV21-1; cdr3_aa: CASSTGDLGNSPLHF; cdr3_nt: TGTGCCAGCAGCACAGGGGACTTGGGTAATTCACCCCTCCACTTT
clone_size: -; j_call: TRBJ2-2; d_call: -; v_call: TRBV7-2; cdr3_aa: CASSGAVGTGELFF; cdr3_nt: TGTGCCAGCAGCGGGGCAGTGGGGACCGGGGAGCTGTTTTTT
clone_size: -; j_call: TRBJ2-3; d_call: TRBD2; v_call: TRBV4-3; cdr3_aa: CASSQALHGSGGGDTQYF; cdr3_nt: TGCGCCAGCAGCCAAGCCCTCCATGGTAGCGGGGGAGGCGATACGCAGTATTTT
clone_size: -; j_call: TRBJ2-2; d_call: TRBD2; v_call: TRBV6-5; cdr3_aa: CASTTSGVNTGELFF; cdr3_nt: TGTGCCAGCACTACTAGCGGTGTAAACACCGGGGAGCTGTTTTTT
clone_size: -; j_call: TRBJ1-4; d_call: -; v_call: TRBV5-6; cdr3_aa: CASSDQTGSNEKLFF; cdr3_nt: TGTGCCAGCAGCGATCAGACAGGATCTAATGAAAAACTGTTTTTT
clone_size: -; j_call: TRBJ2-2; d_call: TRBD1; v_call: TRBV3-1/TRBV3-2; cdr3_aa: CASSPQSPGQGNTGELFF; cdr3_nt: TGTGCCAGCAGCCCTCAAAGTCCGGGACAGGGGAACACCGGGGAGCTGTTTTTT
clone_size: -; j_call: TRBJ2-1; d_call: -; v_call: TRBV19; cdr3_aa: CASSMMGNEQFF; cdr3_nt: TGTGCCAGTAGTATGATGGGGAATGAGCAGTTCTTC
clone_size: -; j_call: TRBJ2-5; d_call: -; v_call: TRBV7-2; cdr3_aa: CASSLGRRETQYF; cdr3_nt: TGTGCCAGCAGCTTAGGACGAAGGGAGACCCAGTACTTC
clone_size: few; j_call: TRBJ1-1; d_call: -; v_call: TRBV7-9; cdr3_aa: CASSLGSGHTEAFF; cdr3_nt: TGTGCCAGCAGCTTGGGAAGCGGACACACTGAAGCTTTCTTT
clone_size: few; j_call: TRBJ2-7; d_call: TRBD1; v_call: TRBV18; cdr3_aa: CASSPGTGAGEQYF; cdr3_nt: TGTGCCAGCTCACCTGGGACAGGGGCCGGGGAGCAGTACTTC
clone_size: -; j_call: TRBJ2-1; d_call: -; v_call: TRBV9; cdr3_aa: CASSVGDLLGNEQFF; cdr3_nt: TGTGCCAGCAGCGTAGGGGACCTCCTGGGGAATGAGCAGTTCTTC
clone_size: -; j_call: TRBJ1-1; d_call: TRBD1; v_call: TRBV2; cdr3_aa: CASTIGQGPAFF; cdr3_nt: TGTGCCAGCACTATAGGACAGGGGCCAGCTTTCTTT
clone_size: few; j_call: TRBJ2-7; d_call: -; v_call: TRBV6-5; cdr3_aa: CASRGQPGSYEQYF; cdr3_nt: TGTGCCAGCAGAGGCCAGCCGGGCTCCTACGAGCAGTACTTC
clone_size: -; j_call: TRBJ2-1; d_call: TRBD2; v_call: TRBV9; cdr3_aa: CASSVSGGDYNEQFF; cdr3_nt: TGTGCCAGCAGCGTAAGCGGGGGGGACTACAATGAGCAGTTCTTC